What follows are 19 T cell receptor beta chains derived from one specimen sequenced in a study of beta chain features in type 1 diabetes. The investigators reverse transcribed all of the isolated RNA, so they sequenced expressed TCRB transcripts. Clones were read by immunoSEQ multiplex PCR, and TCRdb kept only the in-frame ones, dropping some. This table has fewer than 900,000 clones, roughly 16% appearing once. Sequencing used naive CD4+ T cells from blood. Receptors were obtained from a woman younger than 35 in good health.

This clone has more than one count but fewer than ten. The chain carries TRBV5-1 and TRBJ2-7, with 10 bases fitting TRBD2. Germline CDR1 and CDR2: SGHRS and YFSETQ. This CDR3 is 16 amino acids long. J was trimmed by 2 bases and V by 0 bases; bases with no gene match: 5. CDR3: CASSLGGLAVTYEQYF. Here the CDR3 DNA reads TGCGCCAGCAGCTTGGGAGGACTAGCGGTTACCTACGAGCAGTACTTC.

This rearrangement joins TRBV29-1 to TRBJ1-1, with 7 bases identical to TRBD1. Germline V gives CDR1 SQVTM, CDR2 ANQGSEA. The CDR3 is made up of 13 amino acids. With 6 bases clipped from V and 4 bases from J, the junction kept 8 bases outside the gene matches. Here the CDR3 DNA reads TGCAGCGTGGGGACAGCGATGGGCACTGAAGCTTTCTTT. Protein sequence: CSVGTAMGTEAFF.

The rearrangement links TRBV19 to TRBJ2-1; a weak D match, TRBD2 (5 bases). The CDR3 has 14 amino acids. CDR1 is LNHDA and CDR2 is SQIVND in the germline V gene (reference sequence). Between the trimmed V and J ends, which lost 5 bases and 2 bases, there was a span of 10 bases. CDR3 DNA: TGTGCCAGTAGTCCCCTAGCTACCTACAATGAGCAGTTCTTC. This sequence encodes CASSPLATYNEQFF.

The J gene is TRBJ2-2, the V gene TRBV15; D perhaps matches TRBD2 (5 bases). CDR1 is LNHNV and CDR2 is YYDKDF in the germline V gene (reference sequence). Trimming stripped 0 bases from V and 4 bases from J, with 6 bases between. This CDR3 region has 14 residues. The CDR3 here is CATSRERVTGELFF. Written as DNA, the CDR3 is TGTGCCACCAGCAGAGAGAGGGTCACCGGGGAGCTGTTTTTT.

This clone was found a few times. The CDR3 DNA follows: TGTGCCAGCAGCTTAGGGCTCCGAGAGACCCAGTACTTC. Translated, it gives CASSLGLRETQYF. The V and J genes are TRBV11-2 and TRBJ2-5, with D unclear. Trimming took off 1 base at V and 4 bases at J, with 7 bases between the two ends. Germline V gene sequence: CDR1 SGHAT, CDR2 FQNNGV. The CDR3 is 13 residues long.

This clone was seen only a few times. The chain recombines TRBV7-2 with TRBJ2-2; D gene unclear. The CDR3 consists of 11 residues. Between the trimmed V and J ends, which lost 7 bases and 3 bases, there was a span of 3 bases. Germline V lookup: CDR1 SGHTA, CDR2 FQGNSA. The CDR3 reads CASTDTGELFF. The CDR3 DNA reads as TGTGCCAGCACTGACACCGGGGAGCTGTTTTTT.

Turning to this clone: Distinct nucleotide sequences in the sample also encode this CDR3. The chain couples TRBV5-1 to TRBJ2-3; a possible D gene is TRBD1 (6 bases). Trimming took 0 bases from V and 4 from J, leaving 6 bases between them. There are 13 residues in the CDR3. CDR1 and CDR2 (germline): SGHRS, YFSETQ. Here the CDR3 reads CASSLGQADTQYF. DNA for the CDR3: TGCGCCAGCAGCTTGGGACAGGCAGATACGCAGTATTTT.

A few counts support this clone. The rearrangement joins TRBV6-1 to TRBJ1-1; TRBD1 might be the D (6 bases). Trimming shortened V by 3 bases and J by 4 bases, and 12 bases separated the two germline ends. The CDR3 has 14 residues. The V gene's germline CDR1 is MNHNS and CDR2 SASEGT. CDR3 DNA: TGTGCCAGCAGTGAGCAGGGGCTGGGCACTGAAGCTTTCTTT. This sequence encodes CASSEQGLGTEAFF.

The chain links TRBV13 to TRBJ2-5; TRBD1 matches 10 bases. Unmatched junction bases numbered 5, after V lost 5 bases and J lost 5 bases. The CDR3 consists of 14 residues. The germline V gene encodes CDR1 PRHDT and CDR2 FYEKMQ (reference sequence). The CDR3 DNA reads as TGTGCCAGCAGCCCCGGACAGGGGGTTGAGACCCAGTACTTC. Protein: CASSPGQGVETQYF. Full variable domain (rest looked up from reference TRBV13 and TRBJ2-5): AAGVIQSPRHLIKEKRETATLKCYPIPRHDTVYWYQQGPGQDPQFLISFYEKMQSDKGSIPDRFSAQQFSDYHSELNMSSLELGDSALYFCASSPGQGVETQYFGPGTRLLVL.

CDR3 in amino acids: CASSPTGDVTGELFF. The CDR3 coding sequence is TGTGCCAGCTCACCGACAGGGGATGTCACCGGGGAGCTGTTTTTT. The chain carries TRBV18 and TRBJ2-2; 8 bases are a match to TRBD1. The length of the CDR3 is 15 residues. The junction had 4 bases not matched to a gene; V was cut back by 3 bases and J by 4 bases. Looked up from germline, CDR1 is KGHSH and CDR2 is LQKENI.

This clone showed up just a few times. The chain links TRBV28 to TRBJ2-1, with D perhaps being TRBD1 or TRBD2 (5 bases each). V lost 6 bases to trimming and J lost 7 bases, with 19 bases between them. The CDR3 runs 15 residues. Germline V gene lookup returns CDR1 MDHEN and CDR2 SYDVKM. For the CDR3, the DNA is TGTGCCAGCAGACGACCGGGACCAAGAAAGAATGAGCAGTTCTTC. Protein sequence: CASRRPGPRKNEQFF.

This chain joins TRBV7-6 and TRBJ2-2; D perhaps matches TRBD2 (6 bases). CDR3 length equals 17 residues. Trimming pared 4 bases from V and 3 bases from J, leaving 18 bases between. The germline V gene encodes CDR1 SGHVS and CDR2 FNYEAQ. CDR3 amino acids: CASSSIPGVLDTGELFF. DNA of the CDR3: TGTGCCAGCAGCTCGATTCCGGGAGTATTGGACACCGGGGAGCTGTTTTTT.

This clone was detected a few times. V gene TRBV7-2 combines with J gene TRBJ2-1; 9 bases fit TRBD2. CDR1 SGHTA and CDR2 FQGNSA come from the germline V gene. J gave up 5 bases and V 4 bases, and 9 bases lay outside the gene matches. The CDR3 is 16 amino acids. The CDR3 DNA follows: TGTGCCAGCAGCTCGCGGACTAGCGCAAAGAACAATGAGCAGTTCTTC. This gives the protein CASSSRTSAKNNEQFF.

The rearrangement links TRBV4-1 to TRBJ2-3, with D unresolved. The CDR3 has 17 residues. Trimming took 0 bases from V and 2 from J, leaving 15 bases between them. CDR1 and CDR2 (germline): MGHRA, YSYEKL. The CDR3, as DNA: TGCGCCAGCAGCCAAGAGCGACGAAGGCCGCTCACAGATACGCAGTATTTT. It yields the protein CASSQERRRPLTDTQYF.

The chain recombines TRBV5-4 with TRBJ2-5; D could derive from TRBD1 or TRBD2 (5 bases each). The V gene's germline CDR1 is SGHNT and CDR2 YYREEE (reference sequence). Trimming shortened V by 2 bases and J by 2 bases, and 13 bases separated the two germline ends. The length of the CDR3 is 15 residues. In DNA, the CDR3 is TGTGCCAGCAGCTTCCCCGGGGCGAGGCAAGAGACCCAGTACTTC. Its protein product is CASSFPGARQETQYF.

In its sample, this clone was seen a few times. The V and J genes are TRBV7-2 and TRBJ2-7; D is undetermined. CDR3 size: 14 residues. The ends were cut back, 1 base at V and 2 bases at J, with 9 bases in the middle. Looked up from germline, CDR1 is SGHTA and CDR2 is FQGNSA. CDR3 region: CASSLEAGPYEQYF. CDR3 in DNA: TGTGCCAGCAGCTTAGAGGCCGGCCCCTACGAGCAGTACTTC.

The J gene is TRBJ1-5, the V gene TRBV28; perhaps TRBD1 as D (5 bases). Germline CDR1 and CDR2: MDHEN and SYDVKM. V lost 1 base and J 9 bases, leaving 13 bases between the germline ends. The CDR3 spans 14 residues. The CDR3 protein is CASSLYTGSRPQHF. The CDR3 DNA reads TGTGCCAGCAGTTTATATACAGGATCCCGGCCCCAGCATTTT.

The chain is built from TRBV28 and TRBJ1-1, with 9 bases fitting TRBD1. With 2 bases clipped from V and 8 bases from J, the junction kept 9 bases outside the gene matches. The CDR3 totals 15 residues. Germline V gene data show CDR1 as MDHEN and CDR2 as SYDVKM. CDR3 sequence: CASSLGTGRPLEAFF. The CDR3 DNA is TGTGCCAGCAGTTTAGGGACAGGGCGTCCTTTAGAAGCTTTCTTT.

This chain joins TRBV13 and TRBJ1-1; possibly TRBD1 for D (6 bases). The V end was cut by 5 bases, the J end by 2 bases, with 21 bases between. The germline V gene has CDR1 PRHDT and CDR2 FYEKMQ (reference sequence). The CDR3 length is 17 residues. CDR3 sequence: CASSVTGGGDPNTEAFF. The CDR3 nucleotides read TGTGCCAGCAGCGTAACGGGGGGCGGGGACCCCAACACTGAAGCTTTCTTT.